This T cell receptor beta chain was captured in a study of chemoradiotherapy in HPV16-positive cancers (dated by TCRdb to 2022 to 2024). As for the study more broadly: Candidate HPV-specific T-cell clones and common TCR motifs were defined by functional T-cell assays performed on cells from a couple of HPV16-positive patients. Next, the candidate HPV-specific TCRs and motifs were followed in TCR repertoires from approximately 87 patients with HPV-related cancers. The study set out to ask whether T-cell immunity against the HPV oncoproteins E6 and E7 changes over the course of chemoradiotherapy and whether that immunity affects survival. What the work shows at the level of the full study, not this receptor alone: Improved recurrence-free survival in HPV16-positive patients was associated with expansion of HPV-responsive T cells during chemoradiotherapy. Only a couple of HPV16-positive patients were used to derive the functional definition of HPV-specific T cells, and the survival association was reported for HPV16-positive patients. Expansion of candidate HPV-specific clones and E7-related TCR motifs was observed in the tumor microenvironment during treatment, whereas no such expansion was observed for non-HPV-specific T cells.

Here V drops 8 bases and J drops 5 bases, and the junction holds 13 bases not matched to any gene. CDR1 and CDR2 are read off the germline V gene (reference sequence) as SEHNR and FQNEAQ. From cysteine to phenylalanine, the CDR3 is 16 amino acids long. The only DNA kept is the CDR3, 48 bases in frame from the first base. The method was the immunoSEQ multiplex PCR assay. Drawn from immuneACCESS, this table holds only the in-frame rearrangements with V and J called that TCRdb kept. Clones are partly lost; checked studies trace under half to an unresolved V gene and leave the rest unexplained. This sample lists roughly 19,000 clones; approximately 88% were detected once. Jointly, the top ten make up around 3.6% of the sample. Because repertoires were sampled repeatedly during chemoradiotherapy, clonal expansion in the tumor microenvironment could be followed. A remark on this clone: There is no known antigen for this receptor. Base qualities are missing; no much larger clone stands one base away.

Sequenced material: blood, taken from a patient who underwent chemoradiotherapy. The V and J segments used are TRBV7-9 and TRBJ2-5; 11 junctional bases match TRBD2. The clonotype originates from a human donor with HPV-associated anogenital cancer. Here the CDR3 is given as CASPPSGGPPTETQYF. The sequenced DNA: TGTGCCAGCCCCCCTAGCGGGGGGCCGCCCACGGAGACCCAGTACTTC. Here the CDR3 is joined to the reference TRBV7-9 and TRBJ2-5 genes, and the full variable domain is: DTGVSQNPRHKITKRGQNVTFRCDPISEHNRLYWYRQTLGQGPEFLTYFQNEAQLEKSRLLSDRFSAERPKGSFSTLEIQRTEQGDSAMYLCASPPSGGPPTETQYFGPGTRLLVL.